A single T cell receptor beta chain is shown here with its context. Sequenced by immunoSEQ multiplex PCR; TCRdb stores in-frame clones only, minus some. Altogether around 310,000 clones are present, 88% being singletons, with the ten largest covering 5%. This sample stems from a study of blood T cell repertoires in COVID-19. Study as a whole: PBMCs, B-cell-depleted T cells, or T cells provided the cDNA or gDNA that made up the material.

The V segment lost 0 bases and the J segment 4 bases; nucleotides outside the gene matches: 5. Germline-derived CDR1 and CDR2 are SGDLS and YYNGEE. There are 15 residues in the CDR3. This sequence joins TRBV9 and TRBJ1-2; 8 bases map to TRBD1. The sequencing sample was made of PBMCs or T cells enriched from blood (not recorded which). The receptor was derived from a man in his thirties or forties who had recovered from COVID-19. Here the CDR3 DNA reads TGTGCCAGCAGCGTAGGAGGACAGGGCCTCTATGGCTACACCTTC. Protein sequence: CASSVGGQGLYGYTF.